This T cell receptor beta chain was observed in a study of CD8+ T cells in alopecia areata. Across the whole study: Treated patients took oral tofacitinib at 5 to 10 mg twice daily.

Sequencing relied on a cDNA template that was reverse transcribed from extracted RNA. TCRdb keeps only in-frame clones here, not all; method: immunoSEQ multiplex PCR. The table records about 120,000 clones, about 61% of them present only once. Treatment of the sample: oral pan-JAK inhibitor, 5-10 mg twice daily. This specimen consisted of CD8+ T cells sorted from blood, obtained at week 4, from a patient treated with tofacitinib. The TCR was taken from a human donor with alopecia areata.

CDR3 sequence: CSVDLTDSNYGYTF. In nucleotides, the CDR3 is TGCAGCGTTGATTTGACAGATTCTAACTATGGCTACACCTTC. The rearrangement uses TRBV29-1 and TRBJ1-2, with D tentatively TRBD1 (5 bases). The V gene's germline CDR1 is SQVTM and CDR2 ANQGSEA. V lost 3 bases to trimming and J lost 0 bases, with 11 bases between them. CDR3 length: 14 amino acids.